This TCR beta chain emerged from a study of tumor and adjacent non-tumor tissue in lung cancer. The CDR3 runs to 13 residues. Between the trimmed V and J ends, which lost 4 bases and 4 bases, there was a span of 13 bases. Germline CDR1 SQVTM, CDR2 ANQGSEA. TCRbeta libraries were built with three rounds of nested PCR, modified from ARM-PCR. TCRdb itself ran the multiplex PCR reads through MiXCR, one entry per CDR3 protein. Of 110,000 or so distinct CDR3 sequences listed, roughly 73% are singletons. This clonotype was counted ten times or more. The template was RNA from unsorted bulk tissue. Donors were chemotherapy-naive, newly diagnosed lung cancer surgical patients in China, August–November 2014.

The sequenced sample consisted of lung tumor tissue. This rearrangement joins TRBV29-1 to TRBJ1-2; D is perhaps TRBD1 (6 bases). The clonotype comes from a woman aged 55-70 years with non-small cell lung cancer. The CDR3 reads CSVAGEGFYGYTF. CDR3 nucleotide sequence: TGCAGCGTTGCAGGGGAGGGTTTCTATGGCTACACCTTC.